These 26 T cell receptor beta chains came from one sample sequenced in a study of blood T cell repertoires in COVID-19. Assay: immunoSEQ multiplex PCR; the TCRdb copy retains only in-frame clones and omits some. The sample lists 75,000 to 100,000 clones; roughly 78% were seen once. The sequenced material came from peripheral blood. The source of these receptors is a man aged 50 to 59 with active or convalescent COVID-19.

The chain combines TRBV7-8 with TRBJ2-5; D is unclear. The CDR3 totals 13 residues. Germline V gene lookup returns CDR1 SGHVS and CDR2 FQNEAQ. V lost 2 bases and J 1 base, leaving 5 bases between the germline ends. The CDR3 protein is CASSLNSQETQYF. Here the CDR3 DNA reads TGTGCCAGCAGCTTAAACTCCCAAGAGACCCAGTACTTC.

The CDR3 loop is CASSGQGNQPQHF. The CDR3 nucleotides read TGTGCCAGCAGTGGACAGGGCAATCAGCCCCAGCATTTT. The chain couples TRBV2 to TRBJ1-5, with D possibly matching TRBD1 (6 bases). The germline CDR1 and CDR2 sequences are SNHLY and FYNNEI. The CDR3 loop spans 13 amino acids. V was clipped by 4 bases and J by 2 bases, with 6 bases between them.

V gene TRBV5-1 combines with J gene TRBJ2-3; possibly TRBD1 for D (5 bases). Germline lookup yields CDR1 SGHRS and CDR2 YFSETQ. V shed 4 bases and J shed 0 bases, with 21 bases lying between them. The CDR3 has 18 amino acids. The CDR3 loop reads CASSRQSFAFPSTDTQYF. CDR3 nucleotide sequence: TGCGCCAGCAGCCGACAGTCTTTTGCTTTTCCTAGCACAGATACGCAGTATTTT.

This clone occurred a few times. The same CDR3 is also encoded by other DNA sequences in this sample. The chain combines TRBV3-1 (or the pseudogene TRBV3-2) with TRBJ2-7, with a possible D match to TRBD1 (5 bases). Germline lookup yields CDR1 LGHDT and CDR2 YNNKEL (reference sequence). V was shortened by 1 base and J by 3 bases, with 7 bases between the two germline ends. The CDR3 totals 13 residues. The CDR3 nucleotides read TGTGCCAGCAGCCAAGCTGACAGCTACGAGCAGTACGTC. The encoded protein is CASSQADSYEQYV.

The chain employs TRBV6-5 and TRBJ1-2; 8 bases are shared with TRBD1. Trimming cost V 7 bases and J 8 bases; bases outside gene matches: 6. Germline V gene sequence: CDR1 MNHEY, CDR2 SVGAGI. This CDR3 contains 12 residues. The CDR3 nucleotides are TGTGCCAGCACTCGACAGGGGTTGGGCTACACCTTC. Translation gives CASTRQGLGYTF.

V and J are TRBV6-6 and TRBJ1-3; possible D gene TRBD1, 5 bases. The V gene lost 8 bases and the J gene lost 0 bases, with 8 bases spanning the gap. CDR3 length equals 13 residues. Germline values: CDR1 MNHNY, CDR2 SVGAGI (reference sequence). CDR3 coding DNA: TGTGCCAGCGACCAGGGCTCTGGAAACACCATATATTTT. It translates to CASDQGSGNTIYF.

The CDR3 coding sequence is TGTGCCAGCAGTGAACAGGGCTCGGACCAGCCCCAGCATTTT. It encodes CASSEQGSDQPQHF. The rearrangement uses TRBV6-1 and TRBJ1-5, with D perhaps TRBD1 (5 bases). The V gene lost 2 bases and the J gene lost 7 bases, with 12 bases spanning the gap. The CDR3 runs 14 residues. CDR1 MNHNS and CDR2 SASEGT come from the germline V gene.

The rearrangement uses TRBV3-1 (or the pseudogene TRBV3-2) and TRBJ2-1; 13 bases agree with TRBD2. The V and J ends lost 4 bases and 6 bases, in that order; junction bases with no gene match: 21. There are 21 residues in the CDR3. In germline, CDR1 is LGHDT, CDR2 YNNKEL (reference sequence). As DNA, the CDR3 is TGTGCCAGCAGCCTCTGGACTAGCGGGGGCCGAAGCGAGTCTTTCCTCAATGAGCAGTTCTTC. Residues: CASSLWTSGGRSESFLNEQFF.

The chain couples TRBV4-1 to TRBJ2-7; D perhaps matches TRBD1 (6 bases). The V gene's germline CDR1 is MGHRA and CDR2 YSYEKL. Trimming cost V 4 bases and J 2 bases, with 15 bases left between them. The CDR3 length is 15 residues. CDR3 nucleotides: TGCGCCAGCAGCCGTCAGACAGGTGCGACCTACGAGCAGTACTTC. Translated, it gives CASSRQTGATYEQYF.

V is TRBV6-5 and J is TRBJ1-1; 12 bases fit TRBD1. Looked up from germline, CDR1 is MNHEY and CDR2 is SVGAGI. J lost 4 bases, V lost 6 bases, and 6 bases had no gene match. This CDR3 region has 15 residues. CDR3 region: CASRNPGQGATEAFF. The DNA for the CDR3 is TGTGCCAGCAGGAACCCGGGACAGGGGGCCACTGAAGCTTTCTTT.

The CDR3 DNA follows: TGTGCCAGCAGCCAGGGGACCAACTATGGCTACACCTTC. Encoded protein: CASSQGTNYGYTF. J is TRBJ1-2 and V is TRBV7-9, with D possibly being TRBD1 (6 bases). This CDR3 spans 13 amino acids. The ends were cut back, 5 bases at V and 2 bases at J, with 9 bases in the middle. Looked up from germline, CDR1 is SEHNR and CDR2 is FQNEAQ (reference sequence).

The chain couples TRBV4-3 to TRBJ2-1, with 12 bases identical to TRBD2. The trim removed 0 bases at V and 2 bases at J, leaving 2 bases unmatched. The CDR3 spans 17 residues. CDR1 and CDR2 (germline): LGHNA, YSLEER. The CDR3 DNA sequence: TGCGCCAGCAGCCAAGAACCTAGCGGGGGGGCCTACAATGAGCAGTTCTTC. This sequence encodes CASSQEPSGGAYNEQFF.

The V call is TRBV6-5, the J call TRBJ1-6; D is uncertain. The CDR3 runs 13 residues. The germline gives CDR1 MNHEY, CDR2 SVGAGI. Trimming left V 8 bases short and J 7 bases short, with 12 bases between. Written as DNA, the CDR3 is TGTGCCAGCGGGAGGCAGTCAAATTCACCCCTCCACTTT. It translates to CASGRQSNSPLHF.

This sequence joins TRBV5-6 and TRBJ1-2, with TRBD1 identical over 9 bases. The V gene end was trimmed by 3 bases and the J gene end by 3 bases; junction bases not matched to a gene: 6. The CDR3 has 15 residues. Looked up from germline, CDR1 is SGHDT and CDR2 is YYEEEE. The CDR3 spells CASSSPDRGDYGYTF. In DNA form, the CDR3 reads TGTGCCAGCAGCTCGCCGGACAGGGGCGACTATGGCTACACCTTC. The full variable domain, with the rest looked up from reference TRBV5-6 and TRBJ1-2, is DAGVTQSPTHLIKTRGQQVTLRCSPKSGHDTVSWYQQALGQGPQFIFQYYEEEERQRGNFPDRFSGHQFPNYSSELNVNALLLGDSALYLCASSSPDRGDYGYTFGSGTRLTVV.

The chain uses TRBV19 and TRBJ1-1; the D gene is possibly TRBD1 (5 bases). CDR1 LNHDA and CDR2 SQIVND come from the germline V gene (reference sequence). The CDR3 spans 14 residues. Trimming stripped 2 bases from V and 0 bases from J, with 7 bases between. In nucleotides, the CDR3 is TGTGCCAGTAGTATAAAGACAGTGAACACTGAAGCTTTCTTT. Amino acids: CASSIKTVNTEAFF.

This chain connects TRBV7-8 to TRBJ2-3; perhaps TRBD1 as D (6 bases). Looked up from germline, CDR1 is SGHVS and CDR2 is FQNEAQ. The CDR3 extends over 14 amino acids. The germline V and J ends were trimmed by 5 bases and 2 bases, with 11 bases remaining between them. The CDR3 DNA follows: TGTGCCAGCAGCCTCGGACAGATCACAGATACGCAGTATTTT. The encoded protein is CASSLGQITDTQYF.

This clone was picked up a small number of times. The chain links TRBV7-9 to TRBJ2-7, with D perhaps TRBD2 (5 bases). CDR3 length: 15 residues. V was clipped by 0 bases and J by 1 base, with 10 bases between them. CDR1 SEHNR and CDR2 FQNEAQ come from the germline V gene (reference sequence). CDR3 sequence: CASSLAEEYSYEQYF. CDR3 sequence (DNA): TGTGCCAGCAGCTTAGCGGAGGAGTATTCCTACGAGCAGTACTTC. The variable domain in full, with the rest retrieved from reference TRBV7-9 and TRBJ2-7, is DTGVSQNPRHKITKRGQNVTFRCDPISEHNRLYWYRQTLGQGPEFLTYFQNEAQLEKSRLLSDRFSAERPKGSFSTLEIQRTEQGDSAMYLCASSLAEEYSYEQYFGPGTRLTVT.

The chain employs TRBV18 and TRBJ1-1; D gene uncertain. The CDR3 contains 15 residues. Trimming cost V 3 bases and J 7 bases, with 18 bases left between them. Germline lookup yields CDR1 KGHSH and CDR2 LQKENI. For the CDR3, the DNA is TGTGCCAGCTCACCCCAAACGACGGGTTTTTATGAAGCTTTCTTT. It encodes CASSPQTTGFYEAFF.

The CDR3 DNA follows: TGTGCCACCTTACAGGGGGCTAATGAAAAACTGTTTTTT. Its protein product is CATLQGANEKLFF. The chain joins TRBV12-3 or TRBV12-4 to TRBJ1-4; 8 nucleotides match TRBD1. CDR3 length: 13 amino acids. The V and J ends lost 10 bases and 3 bases, in that order; junction bases with no gene match: 4.

The CDR3 protein is CASSKGAIRERAKYNSPLHF. CDR3 nucleotide sequence: TGTGCCAGCAGCAAAGGGGCTATAAGGGAGAGGGCAAAGTATAATTCACCCCTCCACTTT. This chain uses TRBV21-1 with TRBJ1-6. TRBV21-1 is flagged as a pseudogene. The CDR3 extends over 20 amino acids.

This clone was counted a single time. The chain carries TRBV27 and TRBJ1-2; D not certain. This CDR3 is 14 amino acids long. Per germline, CDR1 MNHEY and CDR2 SMNVEV (reference sequence). The V and J ends lost 2 bases and 0 bases respectively, with 7 bases between them. The CDR3 nucleotides read TGTGCCAGCAGTTTAAGAGAATCTAACTATGGCTACACCTTC. It yields the protein CASSLRESNYGYTF.

The chain recombines TRBV2 with TRBJ2-5, with D maybe TRBD2 (6 bases). With 6 bases removed from V and 7 bases from J, the gap between germline ends came to 18 bases. Germline CDR1 SNHLY, CDR2 FYNNEI. The CDR3 contains 14 residues. The DNA for the CDR3 is TGTGCCAGCAGAGGCGTTGGCGGGGCAGGGACCCAGTACTTC. Its protein product is CASRGVGGAGTQYF.

This clone was recorded a few times. The chain employs TRBV19 and TRBJ2-1, with D perhaps TRBD1 (5 bases). Trimming left V 5 bases short and J 4 bases short, with 9 bases between. This CDR3 is built from 13 residues. Germline V lookup: CDR1 LNHDA, CDR2 SQIVND (reference sequence). CDR3 nucleotides: TGTGCCAGTAGTGCAAACAGGTACAATGAGCAGTTCTTC. It is translated as CASSANRYNEQFF.

The CDR3 loop is CASSADRANTGELFF. The CDR3 DNA sequence: TGTGCCAGCAGTGCCGACAGGGCGAACACCGGGGAGCTGTTTTTT. The rearrangement uses TRBV28 and TRBJ2-2; 7 nucleotides agree with TRBD1. The V gene end was trimmed by 5 bases and the J gene end by 0 bases; junction bases not matched to a gene: 3. The CDR3 has 15 residues. Germline CDR1 reads MDHEN; CDR2 reads SYDVKM.

This clone was counted a few times. The V gene is TRBV7-9, the J gene TRBJ2-5; 8 bases fit TRBD2. CDR1 is SEHNR, CDR2 FQNEAQ, per germline (reference sequence). Germline trimming cut 5 bases from V and 3 bases from J; bases unmatched to any gene: 5. The CDR3 has 14 amino acids. CDR3 in amino acids: CASSLTSEEETQYF. The CDR3, as DNA: TGTGCCAGCAGCCTGACTAGCGAAGAAGAGACCCAGTACTTC.

V is TRBV29-1 and J is TRBJ1-3, with unresolved D. The CDR3 sequence is 13 residues long. Germline assignment: CDR1 SQVTM and CDR2 ANQGSEA. Trimming cost V 5 bases and J 0 bases, with 8 bases left between them. CDR3 in amino acids: CSVQAVSGNTIYF. The CDR3 DNA reads TGCAGCGTTCAGGCAGTCTCTGGAAACACCATATATTTT.